Shown below are 8 T cell receptor beta chains from a single sample sequenced in a study of OX40 agonist ivuxolimab in advanced cancers. Sequencing used immunoSEQ multiplex PCR; TCRdb keeps in-frame clones, though not all of them. Here the sample spans about 99,000 clones, 90% to 96% being singletons. Source: CD4+ or CD8+ T cells sorted from blood, taken in a trial of the OX40 agonist ivuxolimab. These receptors were taken from an adult with an advanced solid tumor such as melanoma, head and neck, liver or kidney cancer.

The rearrangement links TRBV27 to TRBJ2-7; 7 nucleotides line up with TRBD1. After removal of 5 bases from V and 3 bases from J, the junction contained 10 bases not matched to a gene. CDR3 length: 15 amino acids. Germline-derived CDR1 and CDR2 are MNHEY and SMNVEV (reference sequence). This CDR3 is CASSGLGTVYYEQYF. In nucleotides, the CDR3 is TGTGCCAGCAGTGGGCTAGGGACAGTATACTACGAGCAGTACTTC.

The rearrangement links TRBV19 to TRBJ2-1, with 8 bases that match TRBD1. Germline CDR1 reads LNHDA; CDR2 reads SQIVND (reference sequence). The CDR3 is 14 residues long. Unmatched junction bases numbered 5, after V lost 7 bases and J lost 3 bases. CDR3 amino acids: CASTEGTGYNEQFF. The CDR3 DNA reads TGTGCCAGTACTGAAGGGACAGGCTACAATGAGCAGTTCTTC. Together with reference TRBV19 and TRBJ2-1, the CDR3 gives the full variable domain: DGGITQSPKYLFRKEGQNVTLSCEQNLNHDAMYWYRQDPGQGLRLIYYSQIVNDFQKGDIAEGYSVSREKKESFPLTVTSAQKNPTAFYLCASTEGTGYNEQFFGPGTRLTVL.

The J gene is TRBJ2-3, the V gene TRBV27; no firm D call. This CDR3 has 13 amino acids. V lost 2 bases and J 1 base, leaving 4 bases between the germline ends. Germline V gene sequence: CDR1 MNHEY, CDR2 SMNVEV (reference sequence). CDR3 DNA: TGTGCCAGCAGTTTAGGGGGCACAGATACGCAGTATTTT. Its protein product is CASSLGGTDTQYF.

The rearrangement uses TRBV10-3 and TRBJ1-1; D gene unclear. Germline assignment: CDR1 ENHRY and CDR2 SYGVKD. Trimming took off 2 bases at V and 5 bases at J, with 6 bases between the two ends. This CDR3 region has 12 residues. The CDR3 spells CAISEVGTEAFF. In DNA form, the CDR3 reads TGTGCCATCAGTGAGGTGGGAACTGAAGCTTTCTTT.

The gene calls are TRBV27 and TRBJ2-3; 11 positions match TRBD2. This CDR3 region has 15 residues. The V gene's germline CDR1 is MNHEY and CDR2 SMNVEV (reference sequence). V dropped 2 bases and J dropped 4; count of bases not matched to a gene: 2. CDR3 residues: CASSLTSGSPDTQYF. The CDR3 DNA reads TGTGCCAGCAGTTTAACTAGCGGGAGCCCAGATACGCAGTATTTT.

V is TRBV21-1 and J is TRBJ2-1; TRBD2, the table's D call, lacks a check against the DNA. TRBV21-1 is assigned pseudogene status. CDR3 length: 15 amino acids. The CDR3 loop reads CASNVGLFSYNEQFF. The CDR3, as DNA: TGTGCCAGCAACGTGGGACTCTTCTCCTACAATGAGCAGTTCTTC.

The chain couples TRBV6-5 to TRBJ1-1; no definite D call. The CDR3 totals 14 residues. Germline loops: CDR1 MNHEY, CDR2 SVGAGI. Trimming shortened V by 2 bases and J by 0 bases, and 7 bases separated the two germline ends. CDR3 DNA: TGTGCCAGCAGTTACCGGTCCATGAACACTGAAGCTTTCTTT. It specifies CASSYRSMNTEAFF.

The rearrangement uses TRBV27 and TRBJ2-7; a possible D gene is TRBD1 (6 bases). CDR3 length: 14 amino acids. Trimming removed 1 base at V and 4 bases at J, with 11 bases between. Germline V gives CDR1 MNHEY, CDR2 SMNVEV (reference sequence). CDR3 sequence: CASSLFGTRYEQYF. The CDR3 nucleotides read TGTGCCAGCAGTTTATTCGGGACAAGATACGAGCAGTACTTC.